These T cell receptor beta chains were read from a single sample in a study of beta chain features in type 1 diabetes. Clones were read by immunoSEQ multiplex PCR, and TCRdb kept only the in-frame ones, dropping some. The sample contains some 220,000 clones, 11% of which appear only once. Sequences were obtained from central memory CD4+ T cells from blood. These receptor sequences come from a man aged 18 to 29 in good health. Each CDR3 is given with its conserved first and last residue. A D gene is named only where the DNA matches it firmly. The listing skips clone size in some rows; elsewhere it reads once, few, many or a size class.

d_gene	j_gene	abundance	v_gene	CDR3nt	CDR3aa
.	TRBJ2-7	.	TRBV18	TGTGCCAGCTCAAGGACTGATCTGGGCGAGCAGTACTTC	CASSRTDLGEQYF
.	TRBJ2-7	.	TRBV7-9	TGTGCCAGCAGCCCCATGGGCTGGGGAGACGAGCAGTACTTC	CASSPMGWGDEQYF
.	TRBJ1-2	few	TRBV5-4	TGTGCCAGCAGCCGCCCCACTGGCTTAGGACAGACTGTTAACTATGGCTACACCTTC	CASSRPTGLGQTVNYGYTF
.	TRBJ1-3	.	TRBV7-8	TGTGCCAGCAGCTTAGCGCTCCCCTTCGGAAACACCATATATTTT	CASSLALPFGNTIYF
.	TRBJ2-1	many	TRBV15	TGTGCCACCAGCAGAGACCGGGCTAGCTCCTACAATGAGCAGTTCTTC	CATSRDRASSYNEQFF
TRBD1	TRBJ1-1	.	TRBV20-1	TGCAGACCCACAGGGGGTACTGAAGCTTTCTTT	CRPTGGTEAFF
TRBD2	TRBJ2-5	.	TRBV5-1	TGCGCCAGCAGCTTGGAAGGGCCTAGCGGGACTAGGGAGACCCAGTACTTC	CASSLEGPSGTRETQYF
.	TRBJ2-5	many	TRBV5-1	TGCGCCAGCAGCTTTGAAGAGACCCAGTACTTC	CASSFEETQYF
.	TRBJ2-2	.	TRBV15	TGTGCCACCAGCTCGAACACCGGGGAGCTGTTTTTT	CATSSNTGELFF
.	TRBJ2-3	many	TRBV29-1	TGCAGCGCCGAGGGTCCCTTACCCACAGATACGCAGTATTTT	CSAEGPLPTDTQYF
TRBD1	TRBJ2-7	many	TRBV19	TGTGCCAGTAGTATAGGAGGACAGGTCTACGAGCAGTACTTC	CASSIGGQVYEQYF
.	TRBJ2-6	few	TRBV7-6	TGTGCCAGCAGGGGGGCTGGGGCCAACGTCCTGACTTTC	CASRGAGANVLTF
TRBD1	TRBJ1-4	.	TRBV13	TGTGCCAGCACCACGACAGGGAAACTGTTTTTT	CASTTTGKLFF
.	TRBJ1-5	many	TRBV7-9	TGTGCCAGCACCCTAGGTGGGGATCAGCCCCAGCATTTT	CASTLGGDQPQHF
TRBD1	TRBJ2-7	.	TRBV15	TGTGCCACCAGCAGCCGCCCATCGTCCGACAGGGGCGAGCAGTACTTC	CATSSRPSSDRGEQYF
.	TRBJ2-3	.	TRBV7-2	TGTGCCAGCGGCTCGGGGAGTTTCTCAGATACGCAGTATTTT	CASGSGSFSDTQYF
TRBD1	TRBJ1-1	few	TRBV7-8	TGTGCCAGCAGCTTATACGCCAGGGGGCTCCTGAACACTGAAGCTTTCTTT	CASSLYARGLLNTEAFF
.	TRBJ2-4	many	TRBV18	TGTGCCAGCTCACCAATAAAAGCGGTTGACATTCAGTACTTC	CASSPIKAVDIQYF
.	TRBJ2-7	few	TRBV11-1	TGTGCCAGCAGCTTAGATGGAGGGGGCACCACCTACGAGCAGTACTTC	CASSLDGGGTTYEQYF
.	TRBJ2-1	few	TRBV7-8	TGTGCCAGCAGCCCGCAGAGCTACAATGAGCAGTTCTTC	CASSPQSYNEQFF
.	TRBJ1-4	many	TRBV2	TGTGCCAGCAGCCCCTTACAAGGGAGTCGAACTAATGAAAAACTGTTTTTT	CASSPLQGSRTNEKLFF
.	TRBJ2-7	.	TRBV30	TGTGCCTGGAGTAAATACTCCTACGAGCAGTACTTC	CAWSKYSYEQYF
TRBD2	TRBJ2-2	few	TRBV7-2	TGTGCCAGCAGCTCAGACCCCTCGGGGCGGGAGGTTGGCGGGGAGCTGTTTTTT	CASSSDPSGREVGGELFF
TRBD2	TRBJ2-5	few	TRBV4-2	TGTGCCAGCAGCGGGACTAGCCAAGAGACCCAGTACTTC	CASSGTSQETQYF
.	TRBJ2-7	.	TRBV29-1	TGCAGCGTTGACAGCTCCTACGAGCAGTACTTC	CSVDSSYEQYF
.	TRBJ1-1	many	TRBV30	TGTGCCTGCGCAGAGAACACTGAAGCTTTCTTT	CACAENTEAFF
TRBD1	TRBJ2-5	many	TRBV23-1	TGCGCCAGCAGTCTCCTCGGGACAGGCGACCAAGAGACCCAGTACTTC	CASSLLGTGDQETQYF
.	TRBJ2-3	few	TRBV28	TGTGCCAGCAGTTTAGATCTGGGGGGCACAGATACGCAGTATTTT	CASSLDLGGTDTQYF
.	TRBJ2-3	.	TRBV7-2	TGTGCCAGCAGCCCCGGGACAACCGCCAGCGCAGATACGCAGTATTTT	CASSPGTTASADTQYF